This T cell receptor (beta chain) was found in a study of T cell changes during pregnancy in multiple sclerosis. Germline lookup yields CDR1 LNHDA and CDR2 SQIVND (reference sequence). This CDR3 has 14 amino acids. V was clipped by 4 bases and J by 8 bases; unmatched bases: 7. Assay: immunoSEQ multiplex PCR; the TCRdb copy retains only in-frame clones and omits some. The sample records around 100,000 clones, roughly nine tenths being singletons. The chain carries TRBV19 and TRBJ1-1, with TRBD1 matching 10 bases. The sample consisted of peripheral blood, taken in the third trimester of pregnancy. This receptor was identified in a female donor with multiple sclerosis, enrolled in a pregnancy study. CDR3 DNA sequence: TGTGCCAGTAGTAGAAAGGGACAGGGGTGGGAAGCTTTCTTT. As protein: CASSRKGQGWEAFF.